This T cell receptor (beta chain) stems from a study of T cells in Graves' hyperthyroidism and ophthalmopathy. Looking at the study overall: Before treatment of any kind, peripheral blood was taken at initial diagnosis. Study observations and caveats: Most thyroid clonotypes expanded above 0.001 were also detected in blood.

Template material for amplifying TCR beta CDR3 regions consisted of RNA transcripts. With the HTBI primer set, the TCR CDR3 went through a first round of RT-PCR. MiXCR, applied by TCRdb to the multiplex PCR reads, yields one record per CDR3 protein. This repertoire shows a few hundred thousand distinct CDR3 sequences, about 16% found once; its top ten account for about 20%. The CDR3 has 12 residues. Germline CDR1 is SQVTM and CDR2 is ANQGSEA. V lost 6 bases and J 7 bases, leaving 15 bases between the germline ends. A patient was excluded if there was uncontrolled infection, other autoimmune disease, pregnancy or lactation. Each diagnosis drew on symptoms, thyroxine, TRAb, thyroid ultrasound and orbital computed tomography findings. This clonotype was counted once. The antigen remains undetermined.

The sample comprised blood. The sequence derives from a woman aged 55-69 years with Graves' ophthalmopathy. V usage is TRBV29-1 and J usage is TRBJ2-5, with D hard to call. The CDR3 bases are TGCAGCGTCAAGGCGGTGGGCGGGACCCAGTACTTC. It translates to CSVKAVGGTQYF.